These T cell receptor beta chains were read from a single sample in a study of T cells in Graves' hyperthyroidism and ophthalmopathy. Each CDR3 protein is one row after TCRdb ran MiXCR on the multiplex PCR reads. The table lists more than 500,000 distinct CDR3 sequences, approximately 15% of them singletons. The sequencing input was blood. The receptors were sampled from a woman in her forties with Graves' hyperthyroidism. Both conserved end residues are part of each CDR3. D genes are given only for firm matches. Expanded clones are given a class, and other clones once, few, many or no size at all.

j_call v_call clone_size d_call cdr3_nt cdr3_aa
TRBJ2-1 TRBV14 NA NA TGTGCCAGCAGCCAGTCTCTAGGTAGCTCCTACAATGAGCAGTTCTTC CASSQSLGSSYNEQFF
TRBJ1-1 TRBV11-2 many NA TGTGCCAGCAGCTTAGGGTTCCCAGGGATGAACACTGAAGCTTTCTTT CASSLGFPGMNTEAFF
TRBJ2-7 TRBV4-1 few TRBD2 TGCGCCAGCAGCCAACAGCGGGAGGTACCTACGAGGCAGTACTTC CASSQQREVPTRQYF
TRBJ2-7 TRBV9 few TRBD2 TGTGCCAGCAGCGTAGATGTAGCGGGAGAGGTCGAGCAGTACTTC CASSVDVAGEVEQYF
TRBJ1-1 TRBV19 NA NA TGTGCCACCCAGCGACAGCCAAACACTGAAGCTTTCTTT CATQRQPNTEAFF
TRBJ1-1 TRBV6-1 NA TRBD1 TGTGCCAGCAGTGTTCCGGGACAGGGTTTTAGGACTGAAGCTTTCTTT CASSVPGQGFRTEAFF
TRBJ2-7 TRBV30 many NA TGTGCCTGGACTGGGAGCTCCTACGAGCAGTACTTC CAWTGSSYEQYF
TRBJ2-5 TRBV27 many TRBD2 TGTGCCAGCAGTTTATACGGGGGGGGGCGGGAGACCCAGTACTTC CASSLYGGGRETQYF
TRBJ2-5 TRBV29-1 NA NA TGCAGCGAATTGGAGGGGGGGACCCAGTACTTC CSELEGGTQYF
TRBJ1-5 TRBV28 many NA TGTGCCAGCAGCCTAGGGGGGCCGCAGCCCCAGCATTTT CASSLGGPQPQHF
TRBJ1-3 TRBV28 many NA TGTGCCAGCAGTACAGGGTACGGAAACACCATATATTTT CASSTGYGNTIYF
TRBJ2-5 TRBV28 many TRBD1 TGTGCCAGCAGTTCCGCGGGGGGACAGGGGTTAGAGACCCAGTACTTC CASSSAGGQGLETQYF
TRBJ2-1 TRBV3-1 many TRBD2 TGTGCCAGCAGCCTAAAAGGGAGCGGGAGAAATGAGCAGTTCTTC CASSLKGSGRNEQFF
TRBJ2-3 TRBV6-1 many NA TGTGCCAGCAGTTACGAATCTGAGGGGAGTACAGATACGCAGTATTTT CASSYESEGSTDTQYF
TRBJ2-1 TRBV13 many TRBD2 TGTGCCAGCAGCAGCGCCGGGACTAGCTCCTACAATGAGCAGTTCTTC CASSSAGTSSYNEQFF
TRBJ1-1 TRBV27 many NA TGTGCCAGCAGTTTATATGGCACCGTAGGGACTGAAGCTTTCTTT CASSLYGTVGTEAFF
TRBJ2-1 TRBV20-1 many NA TGCAGTGCTAGGAGCCGGGGGCCGGGCTATGAGCAGTTCTTC CSARSRGPGYEQFF
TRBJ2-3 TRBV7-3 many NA TGTGCCAGCAGCCCCACTGCTGGGGGCACAGATACGCAGTATTTT CASSPTAGGTDTQYF
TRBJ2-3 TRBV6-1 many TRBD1 TGTGCCAGCAGTGAACAGGGGGTTACAGATACGCAGTATTTT CASSEQGVTDTQYF
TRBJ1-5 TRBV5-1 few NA TGCGCCAGCAGCCCCGGGACGTACAATCAGCCCCAGCATTTT CASSPGTYNQPQHF
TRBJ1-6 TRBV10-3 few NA TGTGCCATCAGTGGGTCAGGGAATAATTCACCCCTCCACTTT CAISGSGNNSPLHF
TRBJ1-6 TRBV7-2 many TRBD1 TGTGCCAGCAGAGAAAGGACAGGGGGCCACTCACCCCTCCACTTT CASRERTGGHSPLHF
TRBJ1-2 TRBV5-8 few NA TGTGCCAGCAGCTTCCTAGGGGCGAGCTATGGCTACACCTTC CASSFLGASYGYTF
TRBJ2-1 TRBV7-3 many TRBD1 TGTGCCAGCAGCCAGGGGGCTCATCGGGAGCAGTTCTTC CASSQGAHREQFF
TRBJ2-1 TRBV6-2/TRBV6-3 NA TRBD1 TGTGCCAGCTGCCCCCGGGACAGGGTCCTTTGCAATGAGCAGTTCTTC CASCPRDRVLCNEQFF
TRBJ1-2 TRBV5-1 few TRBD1 TGCGCCAGCAGTAAACAGGGTCCAGACAGGGTAACTCCGGGCACCTTC CASSKQGPDRVTPGTF
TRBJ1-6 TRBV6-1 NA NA TGTGCCAGCGGGCTCTCCTATAATTCACCCCTCCACTTT CASGLSYNSPLHF
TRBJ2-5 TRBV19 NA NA TGTGCCAGTAGTATCCAGGACCGGGATCGGGAGACCCAGTACTTC CASSIQDRDRETQYF
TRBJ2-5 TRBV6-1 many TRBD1 TGTGCCAGCAGCCAAGGACAGGGGATCGAGACCCAGTACTTC CASSQGQGIETQYF
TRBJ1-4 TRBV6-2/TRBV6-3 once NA TGTGCCAGCAGCCTCGAGGGGAGAACTAATGAAAAACTGTTTTTT CASSLEGRTNEKLFF
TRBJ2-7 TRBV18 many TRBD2 TGTGCCAGCTCAACGGGACTAGCGGGGAACTACGAGCAGTACTTC CASSTGLAGNYEQYF
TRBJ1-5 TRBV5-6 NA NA TGTGCCAGCAGCTTGCCTAGGGGATTAGGACAGCCCCAGCATTTT CASSLPRGLGQPQHF
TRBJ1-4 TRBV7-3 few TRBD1 TGTGCCAGCAGCTTTACCTTCGGGGCAGGGGGCACTAATGAAAAACTGTTTTTT CASSFTFGAGGTNEKLFF
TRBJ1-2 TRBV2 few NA TGTGCCAGCAGTGAGCAGAACTATGGCTACACCTTC CASSEQNYGYTF
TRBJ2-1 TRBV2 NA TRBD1 TGTGCCACCAGTGACCAGGACAGGGTTAGCCGGTTCGATGAGCAGTTCTTC CATSDQDRVSRFDEQFF
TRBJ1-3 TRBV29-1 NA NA TGCAGCGTTGATTCCTACTCTGGAAACACCATATATTTT CSVDSYSGNTIYF
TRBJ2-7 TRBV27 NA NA TGTGCCAGCAGTTTATCGGATACAGAGTACGAGCAGTACTTC CASSLSDTEYEQYF
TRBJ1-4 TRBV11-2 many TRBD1 TGTGCCAGCAGCTTGGGGGGGGTTGGTGGACAGGGATATGAAAAACTGTTTTTT CASSLGGVGGQGYEKLFF
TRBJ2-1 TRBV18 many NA TGTGCCAGCTCAAAAAAGGGACTCAATGAGCAGTTCTTC CASSKKGLNEQFF
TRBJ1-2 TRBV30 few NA TGTGCCTGGAGTGTGCTTTTGGGGCACTACACCTTC CAWSVLLGHYTF
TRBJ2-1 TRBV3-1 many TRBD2 TGTGCCAGCAGCCAGGCCAGCGGGAGTAATGAGCAGTTCTTC CASSQASGSNEQFF
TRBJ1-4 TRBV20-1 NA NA TGCAGTGCTAGTAATCCCGGCAGAGAGAATGAAAAACTGTTTTTT CSASNPGRENEKLFF
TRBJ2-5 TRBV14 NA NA TGTGCCAGCAGCCAATCACGCTTAGCCGGGGTAGAGACCCAGTACTTC CASSQSRLAGVETQYF
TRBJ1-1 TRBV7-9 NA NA TGTGCCAGCAGCTTAGAGCGGCAGGGGAGGCCTGAAGCTTTCTTT CASSLERQGRPEAFF
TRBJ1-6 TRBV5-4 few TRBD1 TGTGCCAGCAGCACCGGGACAGGGTTGGGGACTTATAATTCACCCCTCCACTTT CASSTGTGLGTYNSPLHF
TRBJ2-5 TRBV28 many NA TGTGCCAGTAGACAGTTGACCGAGACCCAGTACTTC CASRQLTETQYF
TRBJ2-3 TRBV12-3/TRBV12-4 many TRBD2 TGTGCCATCCGCCCTTTTGGGCTAGTAGCGGGAGTAGATACGCAGTATTTT CAIRPFGLVAGVDTQYF
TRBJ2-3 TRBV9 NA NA TGTGCCAGCAGCCCCGGGGAGGTGGGAGTCGGGGATACGCAGTATTTT CASSPGEVGVGDTQYF
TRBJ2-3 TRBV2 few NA TGTGCCAGCCGCCCGGAGGGCCAAGATACGCAGTATTTT CASRPEGQDTQYF
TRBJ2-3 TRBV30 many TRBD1 TGTGCCTGGAACCCGGGACAGGGGTTGGGCACAGATACGCAGTATTTT CAWNPGQGLGTDTQYF